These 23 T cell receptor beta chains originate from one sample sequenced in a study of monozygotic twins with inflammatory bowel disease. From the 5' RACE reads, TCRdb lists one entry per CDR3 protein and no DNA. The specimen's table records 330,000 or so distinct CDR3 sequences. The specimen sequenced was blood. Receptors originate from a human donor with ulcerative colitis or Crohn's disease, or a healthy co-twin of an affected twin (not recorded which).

CDR3 protein: CASSQLTAATNEKLFF. The chain couples TRBV14 to TRBJ1-4; TCRdb lists TRBD1, though no DNA is available to test this call. Germline values: CDR1 SGHDN, CDR2 FVKESK. The length of the CDR3 is 16 residues.

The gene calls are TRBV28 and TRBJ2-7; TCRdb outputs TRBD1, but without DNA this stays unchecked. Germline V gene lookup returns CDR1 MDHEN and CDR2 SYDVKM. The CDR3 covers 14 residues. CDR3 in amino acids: CASSLDSQAYEQYF.

The CDR3 protein is CASSGQGRYYEQYF. The chain joins TRBV9 to TRBJ2-7; lacking DNA, the TRBD1 call made by TCRdb goes unchecked. Germline CDR1 SGDLS, CDR2 YYNGEE. The length of the CDR3 is 14 residues.

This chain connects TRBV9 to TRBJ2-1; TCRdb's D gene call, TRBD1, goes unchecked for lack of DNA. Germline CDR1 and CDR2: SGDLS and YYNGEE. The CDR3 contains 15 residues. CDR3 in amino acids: CASSVSGQGNNEQFF.

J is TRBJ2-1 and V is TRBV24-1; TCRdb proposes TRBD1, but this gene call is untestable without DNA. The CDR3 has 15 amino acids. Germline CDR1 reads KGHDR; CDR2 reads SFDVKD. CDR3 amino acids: CATSDLGPGVNEQFF.

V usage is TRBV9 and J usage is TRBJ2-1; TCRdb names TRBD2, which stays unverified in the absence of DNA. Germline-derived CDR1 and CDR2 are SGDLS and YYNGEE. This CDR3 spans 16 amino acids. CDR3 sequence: CASSVGLAGTDNEQFF.

The CDR3 region is CASSESITRGYAFF. The chain combines TRBV25-1 with TRBJ1-1. CDR3 length: 14 amino acids. From germline, CDR1 is MGHDK and CDR2 SYGVNS. Supplemented by reference TRBV25-1 and TRBJ1-1, the full variable domain reads EADIYQTPRYLVIGTGKKITLECSQTMGHDKMYWYQQDPGMELHLIHYSYGVNSTEKGDLSSESTVSRIRTEHFPLTLESARPSHTSQYLCASSESITRGYAFFGQGTRLTVV.

CDR3 region: CASSPRWSGANVLTF. The gene calls are TRBV3-1 and TRBJ2-6. CDR1 LGHDT and CDR2 YNNKEL come from the germline V gene (reference sequence). This CDR3 region has 15 residues.

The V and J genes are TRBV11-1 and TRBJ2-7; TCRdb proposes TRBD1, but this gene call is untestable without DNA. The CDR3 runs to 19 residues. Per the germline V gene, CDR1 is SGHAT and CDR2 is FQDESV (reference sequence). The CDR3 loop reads CASSLDAGGTVQRYYEQYF.

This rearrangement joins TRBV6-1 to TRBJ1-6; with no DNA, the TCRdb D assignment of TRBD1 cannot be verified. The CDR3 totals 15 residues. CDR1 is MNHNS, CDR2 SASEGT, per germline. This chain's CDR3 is CASTAGNSPDSPLHF.

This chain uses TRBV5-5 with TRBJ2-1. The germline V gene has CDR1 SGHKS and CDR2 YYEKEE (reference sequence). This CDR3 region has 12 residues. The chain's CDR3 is CASSLGTGEQFF.

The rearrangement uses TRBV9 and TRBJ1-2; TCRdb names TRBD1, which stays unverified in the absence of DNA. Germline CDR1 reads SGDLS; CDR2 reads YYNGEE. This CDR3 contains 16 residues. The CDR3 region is CASSNLGQGAFYGYTF. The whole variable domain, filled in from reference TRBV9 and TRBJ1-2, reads DSGVTQTPKHLITATGQRVTLRCSPRSGDLSVYWYQQSLDQGLQFLIQYYNGEERAKGNILERFSAQQFPDLHSELNLSSLELGDSALYFCASSNLGQGAFYGYTFGSGTRLTVV.

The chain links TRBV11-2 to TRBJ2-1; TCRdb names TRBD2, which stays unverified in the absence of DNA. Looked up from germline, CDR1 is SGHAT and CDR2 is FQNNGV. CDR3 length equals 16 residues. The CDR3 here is CASSFGTRGGHNEQFF.

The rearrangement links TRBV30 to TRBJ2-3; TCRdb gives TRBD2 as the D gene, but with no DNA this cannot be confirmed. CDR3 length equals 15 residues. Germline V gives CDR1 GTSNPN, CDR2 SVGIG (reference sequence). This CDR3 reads CAWSRREGSTDTQYF.

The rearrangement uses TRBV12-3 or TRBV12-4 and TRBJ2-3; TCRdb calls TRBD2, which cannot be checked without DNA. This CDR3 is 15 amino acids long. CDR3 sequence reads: CASSTHREGTDTQYF.

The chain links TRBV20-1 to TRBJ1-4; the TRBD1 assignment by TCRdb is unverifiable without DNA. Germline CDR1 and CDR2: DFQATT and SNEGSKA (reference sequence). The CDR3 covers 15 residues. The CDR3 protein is CSASLPGMWNEKLFF.

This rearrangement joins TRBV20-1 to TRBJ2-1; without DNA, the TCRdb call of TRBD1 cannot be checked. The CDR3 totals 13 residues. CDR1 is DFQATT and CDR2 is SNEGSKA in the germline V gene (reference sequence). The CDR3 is CSADRGEYNEQFF.

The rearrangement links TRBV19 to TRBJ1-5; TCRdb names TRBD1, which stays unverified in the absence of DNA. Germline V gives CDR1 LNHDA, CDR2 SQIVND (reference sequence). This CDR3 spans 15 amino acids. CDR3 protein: CASSIAGQGTQPQHF.

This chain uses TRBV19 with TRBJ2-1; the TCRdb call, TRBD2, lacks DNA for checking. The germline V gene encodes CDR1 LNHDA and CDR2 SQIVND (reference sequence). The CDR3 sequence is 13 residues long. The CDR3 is CASSPPAGHEQFF.

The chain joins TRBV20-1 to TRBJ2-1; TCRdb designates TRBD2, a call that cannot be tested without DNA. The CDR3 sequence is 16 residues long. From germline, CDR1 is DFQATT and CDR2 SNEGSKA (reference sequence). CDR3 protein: CSARNEARQKYNEQFF.

The CDR3 here is CSARDPGTARDTSPLHF. V gene TRBV20-1 combines with J gene TRBJ1-6; the TCRdb call, TRBD1, lacks DNA for checking. There are 17 residues in the CDR3. Germline CDR1 is DFQATT and CDR2 is SNEGSKA (reference sequence).

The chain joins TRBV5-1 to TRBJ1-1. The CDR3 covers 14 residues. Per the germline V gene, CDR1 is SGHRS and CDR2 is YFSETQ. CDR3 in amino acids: CASSLDYGRAEAFF.

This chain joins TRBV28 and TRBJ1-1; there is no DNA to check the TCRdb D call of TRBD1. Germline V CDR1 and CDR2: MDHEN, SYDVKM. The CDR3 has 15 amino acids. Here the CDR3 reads CASSLGPGRRTEAFF.